Shown below are 10 T cell receptor beta chains from a single sample sequenced in a study of T cell changes during pregnancy in multiple sclerosis. TCRdb's table, derived via immunoSEQ multiplex PCR, lists solely in-frame clones and lacks some. In the table there are approximately 70,000 clones, approximately 93% of which are singletons. Sequenced here: CD4+ T cells from peripheral blood mononuclear cells, sampled after pregnancy. Receptors originate from a female donor with multiple sclerosis, enrolled in a pregnancy study.

The genes are TRBV7-9 and TRBJ1-1, with 10 bases identical to TRBD1. Germline CDR1 is SEHNR and CDR2 is FQNEAQ (reference sequence). The V gene end was trimmed by 5 bases and the J gene end by 5 bases; junction bases not matched to a gene: 8. The CDR3 has 15 amino acids. The CDR3, as DNA: TGTGCCAGCAGCAAAAGACAGGGGGCGCAAACTGAAGCTTTCTTT. It encodes CASSKRQGAQTEAFF. The full variable domain, rest sourced from reference TRBV7-9 and TRBJ1-1, is DTGVSQNPRHKITKRGQNVTFRCDPISEHNRLYWYRQTLGQGPEFLTYFQNEAQLEKSRLLSDRFSAERPKGSFSTLEIQRTEQGDSAMYLCASSKRQGAQTEAFFGQGTRLTVV.

This chain joins TRBV6-1 and TRBJ2-5; possible D gene TRBD1, 6 bases. Germline V CDR1 and CDR2: MNHNS, SASEGT. This CDR3 has 13 amino acids. Between the trimmed V and J ends, which lost 10 bases and 5 bases, there was a span of 17 bases. CDR3 sequence (DNA): TGTGCCACCCGATTGGACAGTGGGGAGACCCAGTACTTC. As protein: CATRLDSGETQYF.

The chain employs TRBV15 and TRBJ1-5; D perhaps matches TRBD1 (5 bases). V lost 0 bases to trimming and J lost 6 bases, with 18 bases between them. The CDR3 totals 17 residues. The germline V gene has CDR1 LNHNV and CDR2 YYDKDF (reference sequence). The chain's CDR3 is CATSRDKGVLRGQPQHF. CDR3 DNA sequence: TGTGCCACCAGCAGAGATAAAGGGGTACTTAGGGGTCAGCCCCAGCATTTT.

V usage is TRBV6-6 and J usage is TRBJ2-7, with D perhaps TRBD2 (6 bases). Trimming pared 5 bases from V and 1 base from J, leaving 15 bases between. This CDR3 spans 15 amino acids. Germline V lookup: CDR1 MNHNY, CDR2 SVGAGI (reference sequence). CDR3 bases: TGTGCCAGCAGTGACCGGGACTGGGGGTCCTACGAGCAGTACTTC. Amino acids: CASSDRDWGSYEQYF.

The chain recombines TRBV6-1 with TRBJ2-5; D might be TRBD2 (7 bases). This CDR3 has 15 amino acids. Trimming removed 6 bases at V and 1 base at J, with 15 bases between. Per the germline V gene, CDR1 is MNHNS and CDR2 is SASEGT. CDR3 DNA sequence: TGTGCCAGCAGCTGGGAGGGACACCCCCAAGAGACCCAGTACTTC. This sequence encodes CASSWEGHPQETQYF.

V is TRBV7-2 and J is TRBJ2-7, with 7 bases fitting TRBD2. Germline CDR1 is SGHTA and CDR2 is FQGNSA. The CDR3 length is 15 residues. V was pared by 5 bases and J by 0 bases, with 7 bases of the junction left unmatched. The CDR3: CASSRRGVVSYEQYF. The CDR3 DNA sequence: TGTGCCAGCAGCCGTCGGGGGGTAGTCTCCTACGAGCAGTACTTC.

This sequence joins TRBV18 and TRBJ2-7, with D possibly being TRBD1 (6 bases). V was trimmed by 4 bases and J by 4 bases, leaving 20 bases between them. CDR3 size: 16 residues. The germline V gene has CDR1 KGHSH and CDR2 LQKENI. In nucleotides, the CDR3 is TGTGCCAGCTCACGGTCGCCTACAGAGGACAGATACGAGCAGTACTTC. It codes for CASSRSPTEDRYEQYF.

The V gene is TRBV14, the J gene TRBJ2-7; 7 bases agree with TRBD1. Trimming cost V 4 bases and J 9 bases; bases outside gene matches: 9. Germline lookup yields CDR1 SGHDN and CDR2 FVKESK. This CDR3 comprises 13 residues. The CDR3 sequence: CASSRGQHTVQYF. CDR3 coding DNA: TGTGCCAGCAGCCGGGGACAGCACACCGTGCAGTACTTC. Full variable domain (missing parts from reference TRBV14 and TRBJ2-7): EAGVTQFPSHSVIEKGQTVTLRCDPISGHDNLYWYRRVMGKEIKFLLHFVKESKQDESGMPNNRFLAERTGGTYSTLKVQPAELEDSGVYFCASSRGQHTVQYFGPGTRLTVT.

This clone was observed a few times. The V and J genes are TRBV7-2 and TRBJ1-1, with 7 nucleotides matching TRBD1. The germline V gene encodes CDR1 SGHTA and CDR2 FQGNSA. The CDR3 totals 15 residues. Unmatched junction bases numbered 9, after V lost 5 bases and J lost 3 bases. This chain's CDR3 is CASSQDRFVDTEAFF. For the CDR3, the DNA is TGTGCCAGCAGCCAGGACAGGTTTGTGGACACTGAAGCTTTCTTT.

The genes are TRBV7-2 and TRBJ2-1; 9 bases are shared with TRBD2. This CDR3 region has 14 residues. J was trimmed by 4 bases and V by 3 bases; bases with no gene match: 1. Germline V lookup: CDR1 SGHTA, CDR2 FQGNSA. CDR3 sequence reads: CASSFTSGYNEQFF. DNA for the CDR3: TGTGCCAGCAGCTTCACTAGCGGGTACAATGAGCAGTTCTTC. Full variable domain (missing parts from reference TRBV7-2 and TRBJ2-1): GAGVSQSPSNKVTEKGKDVELRCDPISGHTALYWYRQSLGQGLEFLIYFQGNSAPDKSGLPSDRFSAERTGGSVSTLTIQRTQQEDSAVYLCASSFTSGYNEQFFGPGTRLTVL.